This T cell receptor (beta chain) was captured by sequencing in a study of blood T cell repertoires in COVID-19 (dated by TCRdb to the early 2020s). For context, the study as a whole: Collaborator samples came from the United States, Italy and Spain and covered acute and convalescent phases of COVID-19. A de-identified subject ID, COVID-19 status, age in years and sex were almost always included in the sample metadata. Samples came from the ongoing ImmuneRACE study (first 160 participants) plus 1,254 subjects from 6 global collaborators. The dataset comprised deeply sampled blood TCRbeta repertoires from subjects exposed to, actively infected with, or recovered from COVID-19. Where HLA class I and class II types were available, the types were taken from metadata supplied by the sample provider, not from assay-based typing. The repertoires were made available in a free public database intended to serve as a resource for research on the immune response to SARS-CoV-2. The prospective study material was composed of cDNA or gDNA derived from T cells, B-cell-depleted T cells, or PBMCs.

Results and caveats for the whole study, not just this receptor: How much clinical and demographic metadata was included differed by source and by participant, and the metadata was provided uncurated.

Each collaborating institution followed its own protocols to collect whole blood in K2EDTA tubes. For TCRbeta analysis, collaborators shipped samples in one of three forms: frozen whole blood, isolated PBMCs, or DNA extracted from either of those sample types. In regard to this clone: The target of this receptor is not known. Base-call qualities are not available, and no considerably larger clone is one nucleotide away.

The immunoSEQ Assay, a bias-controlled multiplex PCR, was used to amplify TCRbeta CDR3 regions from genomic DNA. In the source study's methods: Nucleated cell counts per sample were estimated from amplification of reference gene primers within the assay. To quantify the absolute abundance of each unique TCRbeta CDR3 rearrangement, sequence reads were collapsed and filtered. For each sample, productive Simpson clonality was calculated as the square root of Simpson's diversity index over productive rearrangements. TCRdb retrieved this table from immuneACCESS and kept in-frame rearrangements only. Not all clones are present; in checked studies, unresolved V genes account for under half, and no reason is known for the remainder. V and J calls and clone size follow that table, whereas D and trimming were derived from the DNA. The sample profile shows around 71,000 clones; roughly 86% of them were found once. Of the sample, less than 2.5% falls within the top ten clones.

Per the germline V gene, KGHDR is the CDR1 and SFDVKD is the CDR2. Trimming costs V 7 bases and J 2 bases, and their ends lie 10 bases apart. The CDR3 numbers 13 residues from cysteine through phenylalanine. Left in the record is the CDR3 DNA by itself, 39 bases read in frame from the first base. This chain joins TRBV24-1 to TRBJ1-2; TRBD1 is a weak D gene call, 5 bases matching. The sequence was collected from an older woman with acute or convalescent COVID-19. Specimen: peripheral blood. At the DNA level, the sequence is TGTGCCACCAGCGACGGGGGGAACTATGGCTACACCTTC. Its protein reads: CATSDGGNYGYTF.